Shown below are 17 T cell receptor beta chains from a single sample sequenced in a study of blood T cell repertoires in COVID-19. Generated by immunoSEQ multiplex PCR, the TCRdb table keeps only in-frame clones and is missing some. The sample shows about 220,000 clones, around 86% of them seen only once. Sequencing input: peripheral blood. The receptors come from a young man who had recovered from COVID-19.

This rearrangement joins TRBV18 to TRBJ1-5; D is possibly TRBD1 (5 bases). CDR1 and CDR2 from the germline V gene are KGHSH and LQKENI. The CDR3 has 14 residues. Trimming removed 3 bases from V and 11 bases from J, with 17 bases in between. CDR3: CASSPRGPGGSQHF. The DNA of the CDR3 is TGTGCCAGCTCACCGAGGGGTCCGGGGGGGTCCCAGCATTTT.

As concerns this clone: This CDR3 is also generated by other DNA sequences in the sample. The CDR3 protein is CASSPGQGDQPQHF. In DNA form, the CDR3 reads TGCGCCAGCAGCCCAGGACAGGGAGATCAGCCCCAGCATTTT. The chain has TRBV5-1 and TRBJ1-5, with TRBD1 matching 8 bases. J lost 5 bases, V lost 4 bases, and 5 bases had no gene match. Germline V lookup: CDR1 SGHRS, CDR2 YFSETQ. This CDR3 has 14 residues.

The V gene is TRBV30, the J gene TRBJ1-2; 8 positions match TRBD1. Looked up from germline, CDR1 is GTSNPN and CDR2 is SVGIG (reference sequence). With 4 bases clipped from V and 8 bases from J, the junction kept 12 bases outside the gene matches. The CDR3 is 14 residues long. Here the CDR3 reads CAWNWGRGRLGYTF. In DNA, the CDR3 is TGTGCCTGGAATTGGGGCAGGGGGCGCTTGGGCTACACCTTC.

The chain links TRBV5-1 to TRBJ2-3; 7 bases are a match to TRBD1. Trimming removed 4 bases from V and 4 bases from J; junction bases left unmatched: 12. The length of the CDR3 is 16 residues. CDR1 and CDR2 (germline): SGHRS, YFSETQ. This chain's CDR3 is CASSLPGQALADTQYF. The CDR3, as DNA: TGCGCCAGCAGCCTGCCAGGACAGGCCCTCGCAGATACGCAGTATTTT.

The CDR3 DNA sequence: TGTGCCACCAGTGAAGGCGGGGCTGACCAAGAGACCCAGTACTTC. This codes for CATSEGGADQETQYF. This rearrangement joins TRBV24-1 to TRBJ2-5, with a possible D match to TRBD2 (6 bases). This CDR3 comprises 15 residues. The V gene's germline CDR1 is KGHDR and CDR2 SFDVKD. Trimming cost V 4 bases and J 0 bases, with 11 bases left between them.

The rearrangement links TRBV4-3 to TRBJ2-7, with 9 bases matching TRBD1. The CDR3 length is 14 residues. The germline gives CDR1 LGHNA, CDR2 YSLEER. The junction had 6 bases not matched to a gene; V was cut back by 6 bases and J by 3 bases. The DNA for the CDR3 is TGCGCCAGCAGTTTCGGGACAGGGTACTACGAGCAGTACTTC. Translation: CASSFGTGYYEQYF.

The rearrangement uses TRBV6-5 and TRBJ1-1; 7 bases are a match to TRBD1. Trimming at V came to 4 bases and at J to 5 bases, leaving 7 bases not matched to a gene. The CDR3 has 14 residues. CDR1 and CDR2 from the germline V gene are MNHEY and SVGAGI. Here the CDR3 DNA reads TGTGCCAGCAGTTTCACAGGGGCAGGGACTGAAGCTTTCTTT. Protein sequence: CASSFTGAGTEAFF.

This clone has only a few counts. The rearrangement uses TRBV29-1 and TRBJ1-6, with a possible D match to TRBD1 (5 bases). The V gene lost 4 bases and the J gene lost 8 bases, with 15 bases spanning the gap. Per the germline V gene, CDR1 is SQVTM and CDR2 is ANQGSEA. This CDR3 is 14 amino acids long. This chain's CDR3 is CSVGQGRTDSPLHF. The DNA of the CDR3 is TGCAGCGTTGGTCAGGGAAGAACGGATTCACCCCTCCACTTT. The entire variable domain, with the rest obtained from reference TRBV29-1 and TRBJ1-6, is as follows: SAVISQKPSRDICQRGTSLTIQCQVDSQVTMMFWYRQQPGQSLTLIATANQGSEATYESGFVIDKFPISRPNLTFSTLTVSNMSPEDSSIYLCSVGQGRTDSPLHFGNGTRLTVT.

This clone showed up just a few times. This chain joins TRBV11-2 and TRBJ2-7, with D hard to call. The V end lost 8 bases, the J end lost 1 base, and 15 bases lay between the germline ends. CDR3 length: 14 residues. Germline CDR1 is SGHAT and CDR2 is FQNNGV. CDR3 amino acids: CASRQQLTSYEQYF. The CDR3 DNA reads TGTGCCAGCCGCCAACAGTTAACATCCTACGAGCAGTACTTC.

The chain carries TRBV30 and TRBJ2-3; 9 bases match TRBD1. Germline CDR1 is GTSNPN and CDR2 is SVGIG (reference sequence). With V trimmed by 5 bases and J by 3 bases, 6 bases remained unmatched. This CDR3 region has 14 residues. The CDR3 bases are TGTGCCTGGTCAACCGGGACAGGGACAGATACGCAGTATTTT. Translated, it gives CAWSTGTGTDTQYF.

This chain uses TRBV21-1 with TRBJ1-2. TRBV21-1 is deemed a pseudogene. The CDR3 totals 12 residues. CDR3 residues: CASSLRRDGYTF. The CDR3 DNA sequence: TGTGCCAGCAGCCTCCGACGGGATGGCTACACCTTC.

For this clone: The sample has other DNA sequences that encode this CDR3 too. The CDR3 here is CASSQDTGVNTEAFF. CDR3 DNA sequence: TGTGCCAGCAGCCAAGATACGGGGGTTAACACTGAAGCTTTCTTT. The gene calls are TRBV4-2 and TRBJ1-1; possibly TRBD1 for D (5 bases). Germline lookup yields CDR1 LGHNA and CDR2 YNFKEQ. V dropped 0 bases and J dropped 2 bases, with 10 bases sitting between them. This CDR3 has 15 residues.

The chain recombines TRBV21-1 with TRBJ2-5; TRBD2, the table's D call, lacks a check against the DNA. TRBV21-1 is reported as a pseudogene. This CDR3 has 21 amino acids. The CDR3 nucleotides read TGTGCCAGCAGGAAAGTTTGGGGTTGGGCTAGCCGGACAAGCGCGGGGGAGACCCAGTACTTC. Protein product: CASRKVWGWASRTSAGETQYF.

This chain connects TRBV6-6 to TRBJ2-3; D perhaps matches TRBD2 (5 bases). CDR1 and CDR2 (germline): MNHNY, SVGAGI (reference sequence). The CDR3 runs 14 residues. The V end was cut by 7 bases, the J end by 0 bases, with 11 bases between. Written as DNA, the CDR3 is TGTGCCAGCAATCCGGGGAGAAGCACAGATACGCAGTATTTT. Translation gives CASNPGRSTDTQYF.

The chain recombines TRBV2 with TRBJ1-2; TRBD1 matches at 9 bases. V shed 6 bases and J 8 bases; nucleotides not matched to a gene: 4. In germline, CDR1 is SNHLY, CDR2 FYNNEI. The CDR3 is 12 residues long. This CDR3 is CASSWTGDGYTF. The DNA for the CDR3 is TGTGCCAGCAGCTGGACAGGGGACGGCTACACCTTC.

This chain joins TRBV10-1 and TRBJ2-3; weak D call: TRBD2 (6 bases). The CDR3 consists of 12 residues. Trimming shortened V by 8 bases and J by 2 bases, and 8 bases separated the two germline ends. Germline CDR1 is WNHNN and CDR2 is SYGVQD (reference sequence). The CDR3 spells CASAGTTDTQYF. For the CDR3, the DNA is TGCGCCAGCGCGGGGACCACAGATACGCAGTATTTT.

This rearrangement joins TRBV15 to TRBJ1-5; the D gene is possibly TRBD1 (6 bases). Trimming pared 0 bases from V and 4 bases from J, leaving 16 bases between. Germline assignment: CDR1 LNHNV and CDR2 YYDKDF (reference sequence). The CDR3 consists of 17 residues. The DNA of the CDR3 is TGTGCCACCAGCAGAGATTGGGGGCAGGCGACGAATCAGCCCCAGCATTTT. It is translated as CATSRDWGQATNQPQHF.